This paragraph covers one T cell receptor beta chain sequence. One end of the junction varies from germline; a read error may be responsible. This entry belongs to a study of blood T cell repertoires in COVID-19. Study as a whole: COVID-19 samples collected from the United States, Italy and Spain covered acute and convalescent phases. Nucleic acid was either cDNA or gDNA, and it came from T cells, B-cell-depleted T cells, or PBMCs.

Original processing notes: Counts of nucleated cells, estimated from reference gene primer amplification, were obtained. The assay was immunoSEQ multiplex PCR, and TCRdb's table has in-frame clones only and misses some. Clone size and V and J calls were adopted from that table, with D and trimming inferred from the DNA. The sample yields more than 200,000 clones, 83% seen once. In germline, CDR1 is SGHDN, CDR2 FVKESK. CDR3 size: 18 residues. The sequence came from a woman aged 40 to 49 with active or convalescent COVID-19. The chain uses TRBV14 and TRBJ2-1; no clear D. The sequenced material came from peripheral blood. The CDR3 region has the DNA TGTGCCAGCAGCCGAGAAACAGTATCCAGGCCCCCTTACATTGAGCAGTTCTTC. It codes for CASSRETVSRPPYIEQFF.